The clone carrying this T cell receptor (beta chain) was found once. Antigen unknown. This record belongs to a study of blood T cell dynamics during melanoma immunotherapy. Study summary: Patients with metastatic melanoma got pembrolizumab or nivolumab-ipilimumab as first-line care. The study's findings and limits: Whether repertoire-driving clones were melanoma-specific could not be determined. Disease-control patients' PBMC repertoires became either more clonal or more diverse at W3.

The time point was: week 3, after first cycle of checkpoint inhibitor. Blood was drawn before treatment and at week 3 after checkpoint blockade. Germline assignment: CDR1 ENHRY and CDR2 SYGVKD. The CDR3 contains 14 residues. The V end was cut by 6 bases, the J end by 4 bases, with 15 bases between. Sequencing used immunoSEQ multiplex PCR; TCRdb keeps in-frame clones, though not all of them. The sample contains about 12,000 clones, around 87% of which appear only once. The rearrangement links TRBV10-3 to TRBJ1-1, with TRBD1 as a possible D gene (5 bases). Sequencing used blood, obtained from a patient treated with checkpoint blockade. The origin of this receptor is a human donor with melanoma. CDR3 sequence reads: CAIRENSQGTEAFF. DNA of the CDR3: TGTGCCATCAGAGAGAACTCCCAGGGCACTGAAGCTTTCTTT.